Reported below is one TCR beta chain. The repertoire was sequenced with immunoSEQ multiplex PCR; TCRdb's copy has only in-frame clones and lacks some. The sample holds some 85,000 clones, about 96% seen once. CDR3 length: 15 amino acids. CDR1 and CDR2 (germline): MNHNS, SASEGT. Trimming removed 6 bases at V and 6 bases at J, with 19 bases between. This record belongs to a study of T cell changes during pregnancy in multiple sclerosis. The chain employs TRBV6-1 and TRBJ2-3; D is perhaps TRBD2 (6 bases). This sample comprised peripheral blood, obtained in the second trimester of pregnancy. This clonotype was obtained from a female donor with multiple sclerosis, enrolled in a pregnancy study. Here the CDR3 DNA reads TGTGCCAGCAGACGACCGGGACTCCCTGGGGATACGCAGTATTTT. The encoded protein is CASRRPGLPGDTQYF.